Listed here is a single T cell receptor beta chain. This sample is drawn from a study of blood T cell repertoires in COVID-19. The CDR3 sequence is 22 residues long. Method: immunoSEQ multiplex PCR; TCRdb's copy keeps in-frame clones and lacks some. This table holds about 250,000 clones, about 87% found once. The sequence came from a woman in her twenties or thirties with COVID-19, enrolled during active disease. Source material: peripheral blood. This chain uses TRBV12-1 with TRBJ2-5; the table's TRBD2 call for D was not verified on the DNA. TRBV12-1 represents a pseudogene. DNA of the CDR3: TGTGCCAGCAAGGGGGATCATTCACATCTTCGGACTAGCGGGAGGACCCAAGAGACCCAGTACTTC. Its translation: CASKGDHSHLRTSGRTQETQYF.